The 23 T cell receptor beta chains given below trace back to one sample, sequenced in a study of Ad26.COV2.S vaccination and SARS-CoV-2 variants. The method was immunoSEQ multiplex PCR; TCRdb's version includes in-frame clones alone and lacks a portion of them. The sample holds approximately 340,000 clones, about 90% seen once. The input for sequencing was peripheral blood, taken after recovery from COVID-19. The receptors originated from a human donor who had recovered from COVID-19.

This sequence joins TRBV4-3 and TRBJ2-3; D might be TRBD1 or TRBD2, each matching 5 bases. The germline gives CDR1 LGHNA, CDR2 YSLEER. The CDR3 extends over 19 amino acids. Trimming took off 0 bases at V and 4 bases at J, with 23 bases between the two ends. CDR3 region: CASSQDAGAFPYIADTQYF. CDR3 DNA: TGCGCCAGCAGCCAAGATGCCGGGGCCTTCCCCTATATCGCAGATACGCAGTATTTT.

This chain joins TRBV5-1 and TRBJ2-2, with D possibly matching TRBD2 (7 bases). Trimming removed 0 bases from V and 6 bases from J, with 9 bases in between. Germline CDR1 and CDR2: SGHRS and YFSETQ. The CDR3 totals 14 residues. The CDR3 nucleotides are TGCGCCAGCAGCTTGGCGGGGGGCCCCGGGGAGCTGTTTTTT. Its protein product is CASSLAGGPGELFF.

The genes are TRBV19 and TRBJ2-1, with unresolved D. CDR3 length: 15 amino acids. The germline V gene encodes CDR1 LNHDA and CDR2 SQIVND (reference sequence). The V end was cut by 2 bases, the J end by 0 bases, with 8 bases between. The CDR3 nucleotides are TGTGCCAGTAGTATATCCCGAAGCTCCTACAATGAGCAGTTCTTC. Residues: CASSISRSSYNEQFF.

V and J are TRBV7-8 and TRBJ1-1; D call uncertain. Trimming left V 6 bases short and J 0 bases short, with 14 bases between. The germline V gene encodes CDR1 SGHVS and CDR2 FQNEAQ. This CDR3 contains 15 residues. CDR3 amino acids: CASSVGANMNTEAFF. In DNA form, the CDR3 reads TGTGCCAGCAGTGTAGGAGCGAACATGAACACTGAAGCTTTCTTT.

V is TRBV12-3 or TRBV12-4 and J is TRBJ1-2, with D unresolved. The CDR3 length is 13 residues. Trimming took off 3 bases at V and 4 bases at J, with 9 bases between the two ends. CDR3 region: CASSFGLGYGYTF. As DNA, the CDR3 is TGTGCCAGCAGTTTTGGGTTGGGCTATGGCTACACCTTC.

The chain has TRBV15 and TRBJ2-2, with D tentatively TRBD2 (7 bases). Trimming took 3 bases from V and 4 from J, leaving 18 bases between them. The CDR3 loop spans 17 amino acids. The germline gives CDR1 LNHNV, CDR2 YYDKDF (reference sequence). The chain's CDR3 is CATSSYGEGGGTGELFF. For the CDR3, the DNA is TGTGCCACCAGCAGCTACGGGGAGGGAGGGGGCACCGGGGAGCTGTTTTTT.

The rearrangement joins TRBV29-1 to TRBJ1-2; D is unresolved. This CDR3 has 11 residues. Trimming took 3 bases from V and 6 from J, leaving 8 bases between them. From germline, CDR1 is SQVTM and CDR2 ANQGSEA. The CDR3 DNA reads TGCAGCGTTGAGACCGCGCATGGCTACACCTTC. This translates into CSVETAHGYTF. The entire variable domain, with the rest obtained from reference TRBV29-1 and TRBJ1-2, is as follows: SAVISQKPSRDICQRGTSLTIQCQVDSQVTMMFWYRQQPGQSLTLIATANQGSEATYESGFVIDKFPISRPNLTFSTLTVSNMSPEDSSIYLCSVETAHGYTFGSGTRLTVV.

The rearrangement links TRBV27 to TRBJ2-7; possibly TRBD2 for D (6 bases). The CDR3 covers 14 residues. V was clipped by 3 bases and J by 7 bases, with 16 bases between them. Germline V CDR1 and CDR2: MNHEY, SMNVEV (reference sequence). The CDR3 bases are TGTGCCAGCAGTTTTGGAGGGCCGGATGATGAGCAGTACTTC. Protein: CASSFGGPDDEQYF.

This CDR3 is CASSSRVPLGGTDTQYF. In nucleotides, the CDR3 is TGTGCCAGCAGCTCTAGGGTCCCACTAGGCGGGACAGATACGCAGTATTTT. The chain combines TRBV7-8 with TRBJ2-3; perhaps TRBD2 as D (5 bases). V lost 4 bases, J lost 3 bases, and 20 bases lay in between. Per the germline V gene, CDR1 is SGHVS and CDR2 is FQNEAQ. CDR3 length: 17 residues.

The chain has TRBV10-3 and TRBJ2-5, with 12 bases that match TRBD2. V trimming: 6 bases; J trimming: 4 bases; junction bases outside the gene matches: 6. CDR3 length equals 15 residues. In germline, CDR1 is ENHRY, CDR2 SYGVKD. As DNA, the CDR3 is TGTGCCATCAGCCCTAGCGGGGGGGCGGGAGAGACCCAGTACTTC. Protein sequence: CAISPSGGAGETQYF.

This clone was seen once. V usage is TRBV5-6 and J usage is TRBJ1-2; D uncertain. The CDR3 is made up of 14 amino acids. Germline V gives CDR1 SGHDT, CDR2 YYEEEE. Trimming cost V 5 bases and J 5 bases, with 16 bases left between them. The CDR3 DNA sequence: TGTGCCAGCAGGTCGGGTATTTTCCTATATGGCTACACCTTC. Translated: CASRSGIFLYGYTF.

The chain joins TRBV11-2 to TRBJ2-3, with TRBD2 matching over 7 bases. Trimming cost V 3 bases and J 3 bases; bases outside gene matches: 12. This CDR3 has 17 amino acids. The germline gives CDR1 SGHAT, CDR2 FQNNGV. CDR3 DNA: TGTGCCAGCAGCTTGAGACTAGCAATCATAAGGACAGATACGCAGTATTTT. As protein: CASSLRLAIIRTDTQYF.

The rearrangement uses TRBV4-1 and TRBJ2-1, with 7 positions matching TRBD2. The CDR3 covers 14 residues. V was pared by 2 bases and J by 8 bases, with 6 bases of the junction left unmatched. Germline-derived CDR1 and CDR2 are MGHRA and YSYEKL. The CDR3 DNA sequence: TGCGCCAGCAGCCAAAAGAGCGGGGTGGATGAGCAGTTCTTC. The encoded protein is CASSQKSGVDEQFF.

This clone has only one observation. The chain is built from TRBV6-5 and TRBJ1-5; 9 nucleotides agree with TRBD1. The CDR3 runs to 15 residues. Trimming cost V 7 bases and J 6 bases; bases outside gene matches: 10. Germline loops: CDR1 MNHEY, CDR2 SVGAGI. The CDR3 nucleotides are TGTGCCAGCATTACCCGGGGGACAGGGTTTCAGCCCCAGCATTTT. It is translated as CASITRGTGFQPQHF.

This chain uses TRBV15 with TRBJ2-5; D is unclear. This CDR3 region has 14 residues. Germline V CDR1 and CDR2: LNHNV, YYDKDF (reference sequence). The V gene lost 1 base and the J gene lost 2 bases, with 8 bases spanning the gap. CDR3 DNA sequence: TGTGCCACCAGCAGAGTAGCTGGACAAGAGACCCAGTACTTC. It is translated as CATSRVAGQETQYF.

This clone was seen just once. The gene calls are TRBV7-9 and TRBJ2-2; the D gene is possibly TRBD2 (5 bases). CDR1 is SEHNR, CDR2 FQNEAQ, per germline (reference sequence). CDR3 length: 14 residues. Deletions cut 7 bases from V and 3 bases from J, with 12 bases between. CDR3 nucleotide sequence: TGTGCCAGCACCTCGAGGGAGTACACCGGGGAGCTGTTTTTT. It specifies CASTSREYTGELFF.

A note on this clone: Other DNA sequences within the sample encode an identical CDR3. The chain employs TRBV18 and TRBJ2-5; no firm D call. The length of the CDR3 is 11 residues. Per the germline V gene, CDR1 is KGHSH and CDR2 is LQKENI. Trimming shortened V by 2 bases and J by 3 bases, and 1 base separated the two germline ends. The DNA for the CDR3 is TGTGCCAGCTCACCAGAAGAGACCCAGTACTTC. Protein: CASSPEETQYF.

V is TRBV11-2 and J is TRBJ2-7; no firm D call. Trimming removed 0 bases at V and 4 bases at J, with 16 bases between. The CDR3 length is 16 residues. Germline V gene sequence: CDR1 SGHAT, CDR2 FQNNGV. The chain's CDR3 is CASSLEAGSLGYEQYF. CDR3 nucleotides: TGTGCCAGCAGCTTAGAGGCCGGATCCTTGGGGTACGAGCAGTACTTC.

The chain uses TRBV6-5 and TRBJ1-1; D call uncertain. The CDR3 runs to 13 residues. CDR1 MNHEY and CDR2 SVGAGI come from the germline V gene. V lost 4 bases to trimming and J lost 3 bases, with 9 bases between them. The DNA for the CDR3 is TGTGCCAGCAGTTGGGAAACGGACACTGAAGCTTTCTTT. Its protein is CASSWETDTEAFF.

The gene calls are TRBV19 and TRBJ2-7; D is ambiguous. V dropped 7 bases and J dropped 0 bases, with 16 bases sitting between them. The CDR3 is 15 residues long. Looked up from germline, CDR1 is LNHDA and CDR2 is SQIVND (reference sequence). CDR3 nucleotides: TGTGCCAGTATACCCCTCACAGCTTACTCCTACGAGCAGTACTTC. This encodes CASIPLTAYSYEQYF.

V and J are TRBV9 and TRBJ2-7, with 11 bases identical to TRBD1. In germline, CDR1 is SGDLS, CDR2 YYNGEE. Trimming took 0 bases from V and 2 from J; bases not matched to a gene: 4. The CDR3 covers 16 residues. CDR3 loop: CASSVAGTGGPYEQYF. In nucleotides, the CDR3 is TGTGCCAGCAGCGTAGCTGGGACAGGGGGTCCCTACGAGCAGTACTTC.

The chain recombines TRBV6-5 with TRBJ2-1; tentative D call: TRBD2 (6 bases). V gave up 6 bases and J gave up 6 bases, with 12 bases separating them. CDR1 is MNHEY, CDR2 SVGAGI, per germline. This CDR3 comprises 13 residues. The CDR3 nucleotides read TGTGCCAGCAGGAGGGAGGTGCGCAATGAGCAGTTCTTC. Its translation: CASRREVRNEQFF.

V and J are TRBV11-2 and TRBJ2-7, with 7 bases that match TRBD1. V gave up 2 bases and J gave up 2 bases; unmatched junction bases: 6. Germline-derived CDR1 and CDR2 are SGHAT and FQNNGV. The CDR3 length is 15 residues. CDR3 nucleotide sequence: TGTGCCAGCAGCTTACAAGGGACAGTGACCTACGAGCAGTACTTC. Its protein product is CASSLQGTVTYEQYF.